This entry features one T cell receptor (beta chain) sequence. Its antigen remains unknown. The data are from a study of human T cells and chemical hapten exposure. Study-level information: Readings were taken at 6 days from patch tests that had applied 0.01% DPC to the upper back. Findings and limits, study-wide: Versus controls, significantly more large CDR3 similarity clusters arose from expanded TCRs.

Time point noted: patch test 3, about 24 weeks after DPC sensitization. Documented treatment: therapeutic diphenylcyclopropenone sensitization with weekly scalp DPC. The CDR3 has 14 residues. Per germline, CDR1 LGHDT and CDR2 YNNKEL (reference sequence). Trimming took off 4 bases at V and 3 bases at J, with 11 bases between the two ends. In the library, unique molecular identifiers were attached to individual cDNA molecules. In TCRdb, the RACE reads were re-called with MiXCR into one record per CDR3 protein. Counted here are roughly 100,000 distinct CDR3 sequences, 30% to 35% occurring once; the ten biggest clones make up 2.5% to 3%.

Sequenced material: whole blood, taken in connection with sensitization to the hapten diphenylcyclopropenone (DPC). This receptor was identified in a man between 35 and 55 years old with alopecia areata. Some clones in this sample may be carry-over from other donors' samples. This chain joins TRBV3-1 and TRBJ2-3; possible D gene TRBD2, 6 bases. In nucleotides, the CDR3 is TGTGCCAGCAGCCTAAAGACTAGAACAGATACGCAGTATTTT. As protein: CASSLKTRTDTQYF.